This is a list of T cell receptor beta chains from one sample in a study of control samples from healthy donors and cancer patients. Sequenced by immunoSEQ multiplex PCR; TCRdb stores in-frame clones only, minus some. The repertoire holds roughly 39,000 clones, with roughly 92% as singletons. The sequenced sample consisted of blood. The source of these receptors is a woman between 45 and 65 years old in good health. Each CDR3 is given with its conserved first and last residue. The order of the fields is clone size, J gene, D gene, V gene, CDR3 protein, CDR3 DNA. D genes are given only for firm matches. Size is omitted from some rows. Given values are once, few, many or a class for expanded clones.

NA TRBJ2-7 NA TRBV29-1 CSAFRAGSYEQYF TGCAGCGCTTTTCGGGCAGGGAGCTACGAGCAGTACTTC
once TRBJ2-3 TRBD1 TRBV27 CASSQHGQGMADTQYF TGTGCCAGCAGTCAACACGGACAGGGGATGGCAGATACGCAGTATTTT
NA TRBJ2-7 NA TRBV7-9 CATRAYYEQYF TGTGCCACCAGAGCCTACTACGAGCAGTACTTC
NA TRBJ2-2 NA TRBV3-1/TRBV3-2 CASSPGTTNTGELFF TGTGCCAGCTCCCCCGGGACAACGAACACCGGGGAGCTGTTTTTT
NA TRBJ2-1 TRBD2 TRBV29-1 CSVGTSYEQFF TGCAGCGTGGGGACTAGTTATGAGCAGTTCTTC
NA TRBJ2-7 NA TRBV18 CASSPPNFSDSYEQYF TGTGCCAGCTCACCACCGAATTTTAGTGACAGCTACGAGCAGTACTTC
NA TRBJ2-2 NA TRBV21-1 CASSNTSAGENTGELFF TGTGCCAGCAGCAATACTTCTGCGGGGGAGAACACCGGGGAGCTGTTTTTT
NA TRBJ1-2 NA TRBV20-1 CSAIVGGYTF TGCAGTGCTATAGTCGGTGGCTACACCTTC
NA TRBJ1-1 TRBD1 TRBV3-1/TRBV3-2 CATGEGRVTEAFF TGTGCTACAGGGGAGGGTAGGGTAACTGAAGCTTTCTTT
once TRBJ1-2 NA TRBV7-6 CASSLVGRGDGYTF TGTGCCAGCAGCTTAGTCGGCAGGGGTGACGGCTACACCTTC
NA TRBJ1-1 NA TRBV18 CASSPRSGGTEAFF TGTGCCAGCTCACCGAGATCCGGCGGCACTGAAGCTTTCTTT
NA TRBJ2-6 NA TRBV30 CAWSSGTPRGSGANVLTF TGTGCCTGGAGTTCCGGGACCCCCCGAGGATCTGGGGCCAACGTCCTGACTTTC
NA TRBJ2-1 TRBD2 TRBV5-1 CASSLAQRGANEQFF TGCGCCAGCAGCTTGGCCCAGCGGGGGGCTAATGAGCAGTTCTTC
NA TRBJ2-3 NA TRBV7-9 CASSSATTTDTQYF TGTGCCAGCAGTTCGGCTACGACCACAGATACGCAGTATTTT
NA TRBJ2-2 NA TRBV18 CASSAAAPGTGELFF TGTGCCAGCTCAGCGGCCGCTCCGGGGACCGGGGAGCTGTTTTTT
NA TRBJ2-3 NA TRBV18 CASLFAGSTDTQYF TGTGCCAGCTTATTCGCGGGGTCCACAGATACGCAGTATTTT
NA TRBJ2-7 TRBD1 TRBV7-2 CASSFSGGLGVYEQYF TGTGCCAGCAGCTTTTCAGGGGGCCTTGGGGTCTACGAGCAGTACTTC
NA TRBJ2-3 TRBD2 TRBV28 CASRDPGRGGTQYF TGTGCCAGCAGGGATCCGGGGCGCGGGGGTACGCAGTATTTT
NA TRBJ1-5 NA TRBV10-3 CAISPQQGWQPQHF TGTGCCATCAGTCCACAACAGGGATGGCAGCCCCAGCATTTT
few TRBJ2-2 TRBD2 TRBV5-6 CASNNPGTSGAGELFF TGTGCCAGCAACAATCCCGGGACTAGCGGGGCCGGGGAGCTGTTTTTT
NA TRBJ1-2 TRBD1 TRBV19 CARTQGGANRDRGTANYGYTF TGTGCCAGAACCCAGGGGGGAGCGAACCGGGACAGGGGGACAGCTAACTATGGCTACACCTTC
NA TRBJ2-5 NA TRBV7-3 CASSSQGNTETQYF TGTGCCAGCAGCTCGCAGGGCAACACGGAGACCCAGTACTTC
NA TRBJ1-1 NA TRBV19 CASSMVAGTEAFF TGTGCCAGTAGTATGGTGGCAGGCACTGAAGCTTTCTTT
NA TRBJ2-7 NA TRBV23-1 CASSQARGVSYEQYF TGCGCCAGCAGTCAAGCCCGGGGTGTCTCCTACGAGCAGTACTTC
NA TRBJ1-5 NA TRBV7-2 CASSLAMGYNQPQHF TGTGCCAGCAGCTTAGCGATGGGGTACAATCAGCCCCAGCATTTT
once TRBJ2-5 NA TRBV6-2/TRBV6-3 CASSFHLRPSKTQYF TGTGCCAGCAGTTTTCACTTGAGACCCTCTAAGACCCAGTACTTC
NA TRBJ2-2 TRBD2 TRBV18 CASSSGLAGTTGELFF TGTGCCAGCTCGTCCGGACTAGCGGGGACGACCGGGGAGCTGTTTTTT
few TRBJ2-1 NA TRBV29-1 CSVAFSRGSEQFF TGCAGCGTTGCCTTCTCCAGGGGTAGTGAGCAGTTCTTC
NA TRBJ1-4 TRBD1 TRBV7-8 CASSLGQGYEKLFF TGTGCCAGCAGCCTGGGACAGGGATATGAAAAACTGTTTTTT
NA TRBJ1-6 TRBD1 TRBV3-1/TRBV3-2 CASRTGPNSPLHF TGTGCCAGCCGGACAGGGCCGAATTCACCCCTCCACTTT
NA TRBJ1-4 NA TRBV7-2 CASSLAGGVNEKLFF TGTGCCAGCAGCTTAGCAGGAGGAGTTAATGAAAAACTGTTTTTT
NA TRBJ1-2 NA TRBV6-5 CASRRGGASFYGYTF TGTGCCAGCCGGCGGGGGGGGGCGTCCTTTTATGGCTACACCTTC
NA TRBJ2-6 TRBD1 TRBV7-2 CASRFKGQGALSGANVLTF TGTGCCAGCAGATTCAAGGGACAGGGGGCATTAAGTGGGGCCAACGTCCTGACTTTC
once TRBJ2-7 NA TRBV7-2 CASSLVAGDLYEQYF TGTGCCAGCAGCTTAGTGGCCGGGGATTTGTACGAGCAGTACTTC
NA TRBJ1-2 TRBD1 TRBV24-1 CATSLPGQGASGYTF TGTGCCACCAGTTTGCCGGGACAGGGGGCCAGTGGCTACACCTTC
NA TRBJ1-5 TRBD1 TRBV6-5 CASRQGGGQPQHF TGTGCCAGTAGACAGGGTGGGGGTCAGCCCCAGCATTTT
NA TRBJ2-1 TRBD2 TRBV5-1 CASSLTGLAVYNEQFF TGCGCCAGCAGCTTGACGGGACTAGCGGTCTACAATGAGCAGTTCTTC
NA TRBJ2-7 NA TRBV21-1 CASSKGTWIRSSYEQYF TGTGCCAGCAGCAAAGGAACCTGGATTAGGAGCTCCTACGAGCAGTACTTC
once TRBJ1-2 TRBD1 TRBV27 CASRPGTGRIGYTF TGTGCCAGCAGGCCCGGGACAGGCCGGATAGGCTACACCTTC
NA TRBJ2-7 TRBD1 TRBV6-6 CASSYPGQKYEQYF TGTGCCAGCAGTTACCCGGGACAGAAATACGAGCAGTACTTC
NA TRBJ2-5 TRBD2 TRBV9 CASSGGLGGRETQYF TGTGCCAGCAGCGGGGGACTAGGAGGAAGGGAGACCCAGTACTTC
few TRBJ1-1 NA TRBV2 CASRLGGETEAFF TGTGCCAGCAGACTCGGCGGGGAGACTGAAGCTTTCTTT
once TRBJ1-5 TRBD1 TRBV28 CASSLYTGGSNQPQHF TGTGCCAGCAGTCTGTATACAGGGGGAAGCAATCAGCCCCAGCATTTT
NA TRBJ1-2 NA TRBV7-9 CASSRSGVHFGYTF TGTGCCAGCAGCCGCTCCGGGGTCCATTTTGGCTACACCTTC
NA TRBJ2-7 NA TRBV6-5 CASMAASYEQYF TGTGCCAGCATGGCCGCTTCCTACGAGCAGTACTTC
NA TRBJ2-5 TRBD2 TRBV15 CATSGASGGQRETQYF TGTGCCACCAGCGGGGCTAGCGGGGGCCAGAGGGAGACCCAGTACTTC
NA TRBJ1-4 TRBD1 TRBV28 CASSEGQGATNEKLFF TGTGCCAGCAGTGAGGGACAGGGGGCCACTAATGAAAAACTGTTTTTT
NA TRBJ1-2 NA TRBV5-1 CASSAQDPQYGYTF TGCGCCAGCAGCGCACAGGACCCTCAGTATGGCTACACCTTC
NA TRBJ1-6 NA TRBV10-3 CATREGNSPLHF TGTGCCACTAGGGAGGGCAATTCACCCCTCCACTTT
NA TRBJ2-5 NA TRBV5-1 CASSVGGGQLATQYF TGCGCCAGCAGCGTGGGGGGGGGCCAGTTGGCGACCCAGTACTTC
NA TRBJ2-7 TRBD1 TRBV28 CASRRTGGHEQYF TGTGCCAGCAGGCGTACAGGGGGGCACGAGCAGTACTTC
once TRBJ1-6 NA TRBV18 CASSPYRVGYSPLHF TGTGCCAGCTCACCTTACAGGGTCGGCTATTCACCCCTCCACTTT
NA TRBJ2-7 TRBD1 TRBV28 CASSQTGGPYEQYF TGTGCCAGCAGTCAGACAGGGGGCCCCTACGAGCAGTACTTC
NA TRBJ1-1 NA TRBV7-8 CASSLASGGSLTEAFF TGTGCCAGCAGCTTAGCCTCTGGTGGGTCCTTAACTGAAGCTTTCTTT
NA TRBJ1-1 TRBD1 TRBV3-1/TRBV3-2 CASIDGERGQGASFNRYTEAFF TGTGCCAGCATAGACGGCGAAAGGGGGCAGGGGGCTTCCTTTAACCGATACACTGAAGCTTTCTTT